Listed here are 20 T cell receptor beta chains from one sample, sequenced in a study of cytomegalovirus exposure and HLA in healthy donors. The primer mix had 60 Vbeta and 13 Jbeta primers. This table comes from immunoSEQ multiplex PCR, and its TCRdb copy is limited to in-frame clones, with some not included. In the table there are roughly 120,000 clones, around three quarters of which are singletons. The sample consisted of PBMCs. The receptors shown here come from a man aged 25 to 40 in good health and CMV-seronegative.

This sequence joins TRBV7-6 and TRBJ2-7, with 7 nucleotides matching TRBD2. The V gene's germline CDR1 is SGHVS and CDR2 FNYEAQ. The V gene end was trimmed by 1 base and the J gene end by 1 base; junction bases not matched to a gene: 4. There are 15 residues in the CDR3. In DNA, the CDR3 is TGTGCCAGCAGCTTAGAGCGGGATGGGTCCTACGAGCAGTACTTC. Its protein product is CASSLERDGSYEQYF.

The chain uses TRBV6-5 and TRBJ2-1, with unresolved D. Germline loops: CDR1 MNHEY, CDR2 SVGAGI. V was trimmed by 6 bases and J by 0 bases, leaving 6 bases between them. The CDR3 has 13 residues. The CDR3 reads CASSLSSYNEQFF. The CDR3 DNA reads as TGTGCCAGCAGCCTCTCCTCCTACAATGAGCAGTTCTTC.

The CDR3 spells CASSFPGIGEAFF. The DNA for the CDR3 is TGTGCCAGCAGTTTCCCAGGTATCGGTGAAGCTTTCTTT. The chain employs TRBV28 and TRBJ1-1, with D unclear. Trimming took 3 bases from V and 7 from J, leaving 12 bases between them. Per germline, CDR1 MDHEN and CDR2 SYDVKM. The CDR3 spans 13 residues. Combining the CDR3 with reference TRBV28 and TRBJ1-1 gives the whole variable domain DVKVTQSSRYLVKRTGEKVFLECVQDMDHENMFWYRQDPGLGLRLIYFSYDVKMKEKGDIPEGYSVSREKKERFSLILESASTNQTSMYLCASSFPGIGEAFFGQGTRLTVV.

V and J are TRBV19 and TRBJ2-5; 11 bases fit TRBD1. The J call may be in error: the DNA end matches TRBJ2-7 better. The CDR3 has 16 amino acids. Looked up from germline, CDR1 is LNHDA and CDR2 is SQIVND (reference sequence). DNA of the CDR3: TGTGCCAGTAGTATTCGTGTTGGGGGACAGGGGGACGAGCAGTACTTC. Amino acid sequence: CASSIRVGGQGDEQYF.

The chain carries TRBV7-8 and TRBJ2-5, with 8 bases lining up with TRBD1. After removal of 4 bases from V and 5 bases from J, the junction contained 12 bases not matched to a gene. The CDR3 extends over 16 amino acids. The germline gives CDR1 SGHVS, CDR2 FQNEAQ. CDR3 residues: CASSSMITGGEETQYF. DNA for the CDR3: TGTGCCAGCAGCTCAATGATAACAGGGGGTGAGGAGACCCAGTACTTC.

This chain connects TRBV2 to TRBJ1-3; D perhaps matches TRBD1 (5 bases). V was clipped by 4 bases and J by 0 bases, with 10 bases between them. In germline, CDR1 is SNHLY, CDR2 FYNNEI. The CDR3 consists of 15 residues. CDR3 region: CASSGHRLSGNTIYF. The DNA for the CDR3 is TGTGCCAGCAGTGGTCACAGGCTCTCTGGAAACACCATATATTTT.

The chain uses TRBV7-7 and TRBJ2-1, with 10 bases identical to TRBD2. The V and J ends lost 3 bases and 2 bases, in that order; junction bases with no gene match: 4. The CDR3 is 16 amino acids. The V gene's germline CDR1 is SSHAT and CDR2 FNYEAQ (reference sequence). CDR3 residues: CASSLTSGSPYNEQFF. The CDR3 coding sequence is TGTGCCAGCAGCTTGACTAGCGGGTCACCCTACAATGAGCAGTTCTTC.

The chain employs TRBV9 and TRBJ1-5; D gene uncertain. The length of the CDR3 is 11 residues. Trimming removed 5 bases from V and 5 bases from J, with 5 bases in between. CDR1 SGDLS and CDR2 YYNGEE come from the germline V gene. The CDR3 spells CASRHYQPQHF. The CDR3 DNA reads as TGTGCCAGCAGACATTATCAGCCCCAGCATTTT.

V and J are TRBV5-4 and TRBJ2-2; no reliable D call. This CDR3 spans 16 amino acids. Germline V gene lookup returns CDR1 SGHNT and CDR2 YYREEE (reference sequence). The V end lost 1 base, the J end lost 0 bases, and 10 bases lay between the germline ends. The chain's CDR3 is CASSLRQASNTGELFF. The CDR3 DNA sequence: TGTGCCAGCAGCTTGCGTCAGGCGTCGAACACCGGGGAGCTGTTTTTT.

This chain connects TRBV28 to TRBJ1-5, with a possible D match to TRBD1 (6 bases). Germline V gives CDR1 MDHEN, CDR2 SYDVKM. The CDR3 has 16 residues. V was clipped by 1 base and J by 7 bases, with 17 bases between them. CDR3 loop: CASSLLSLGRGQPQHF. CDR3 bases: TGTGCCAGCAGTTTATTGAGCCTGGGGAGGGGGCAGCCCCAGCATTTT.

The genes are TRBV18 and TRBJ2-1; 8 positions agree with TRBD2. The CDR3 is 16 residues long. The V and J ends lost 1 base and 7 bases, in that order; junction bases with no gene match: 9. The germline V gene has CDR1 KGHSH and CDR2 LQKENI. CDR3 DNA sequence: TGTGCCAGCTCACCACTCCAGCGGGAGCCGCGGAATGAGCAGTTCTTC. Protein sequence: CASSPLQREPRNEQFF.

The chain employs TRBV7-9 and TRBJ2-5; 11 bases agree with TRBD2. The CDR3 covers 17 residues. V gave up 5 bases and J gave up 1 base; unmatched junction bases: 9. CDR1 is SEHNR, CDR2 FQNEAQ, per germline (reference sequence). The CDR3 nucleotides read TGTGCCAGCAGCCAAGTAATGGGGACTAGCGGCCAAGAGACCCAGTACTTC. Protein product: CASSQVMGTSGQETQYF.

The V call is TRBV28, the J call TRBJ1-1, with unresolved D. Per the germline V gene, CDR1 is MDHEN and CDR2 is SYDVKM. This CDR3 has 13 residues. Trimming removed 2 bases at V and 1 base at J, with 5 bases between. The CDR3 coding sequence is TGTGCCAGCAGTTTAGCGGGGAACACTGAAGCTTTCTTT. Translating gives CASSLAGNTEAFF. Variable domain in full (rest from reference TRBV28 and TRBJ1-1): DVKVTQSSRYLVKRTGEKVFLECVQDMDHENMFWYRQDPGLGLRLIYFSYDVKMKEKGDIPEGYSVSREKKERFSLILESASTNQTSMYLCASSLAGNTEAFFGQGTRLTVV.

The chain's CDR3 is CASSQFPNPLDEAFF. CDR3 nucleotides: TGCGCCAGCAGCCAATTCCCCAATCCTTTAGATGAAGCTTTCTTT. The chain combines TRBV4-1 with TRBJ1-1; D not certain. Trimming pared 2 bases from V and 7 bases from J, leaving 17 bases between. The CDR3 is made up of 15 amino acids. Per the germline V gene, CDR1 is MGHRA and CDR2 is YSYEKL.

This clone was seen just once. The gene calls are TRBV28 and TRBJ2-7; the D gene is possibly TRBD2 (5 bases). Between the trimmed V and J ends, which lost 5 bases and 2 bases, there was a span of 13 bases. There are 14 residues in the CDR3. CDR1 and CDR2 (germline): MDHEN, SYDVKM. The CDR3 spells CASSRRTQPYEQYF. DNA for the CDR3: TGTGCCAGCAGTCGCAGGACTCAACCCTACGAGCAGTACTTC. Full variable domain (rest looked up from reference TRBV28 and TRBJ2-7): DVKVTQSSRYLVKRTGEKVFLECVQDMDHENMFWYRQDPGLGLRLIYFSYDVKMKEKGDIPEGYSVSREKKERFSLILESASTNQTSMYLCASSRRTQPYEQYFGPGTRLTVT.

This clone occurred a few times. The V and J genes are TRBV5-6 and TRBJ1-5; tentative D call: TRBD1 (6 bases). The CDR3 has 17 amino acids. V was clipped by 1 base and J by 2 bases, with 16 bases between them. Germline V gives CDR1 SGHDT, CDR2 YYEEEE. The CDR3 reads CASSLRGQLRGNQPQHF. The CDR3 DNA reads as TGTGCCAGCAGCTTGCGGGGACAACTCAGAGGCAATCAGCCCCAGCATTTT.

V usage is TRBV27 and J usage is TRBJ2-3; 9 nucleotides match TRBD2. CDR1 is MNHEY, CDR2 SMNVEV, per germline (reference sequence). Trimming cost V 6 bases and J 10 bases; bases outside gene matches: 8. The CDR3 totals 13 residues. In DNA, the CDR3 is TGTGCCAGCAGCTCTCCATTAGCGGGAGCGCAGTATTTT. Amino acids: CASSSPLAGAQYF.

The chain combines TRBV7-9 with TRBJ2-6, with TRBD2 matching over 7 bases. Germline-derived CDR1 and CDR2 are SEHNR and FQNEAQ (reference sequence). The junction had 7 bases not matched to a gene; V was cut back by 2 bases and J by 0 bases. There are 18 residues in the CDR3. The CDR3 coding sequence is TGTGCCAGCAGCTTACCCCGGGGGGTGATCTCTGGGGCCAACGTCCTGACTTTC. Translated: CASSLPRGVISGANVLTF.

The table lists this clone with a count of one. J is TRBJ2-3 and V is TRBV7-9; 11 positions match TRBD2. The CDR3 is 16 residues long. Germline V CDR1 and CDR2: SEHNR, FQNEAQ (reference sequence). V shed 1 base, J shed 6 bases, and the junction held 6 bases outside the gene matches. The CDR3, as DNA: TGTGCCAGCAGCTTAGGACTAGCGGGATTTTTGGATACGCAGTATTTT. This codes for CASSLGLAGFLDTQYF.

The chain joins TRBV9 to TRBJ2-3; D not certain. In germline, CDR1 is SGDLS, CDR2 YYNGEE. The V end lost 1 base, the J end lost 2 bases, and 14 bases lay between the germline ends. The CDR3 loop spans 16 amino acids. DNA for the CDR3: TGTGCCAGCAGCGTATGGGCTTCGCGAAACACAGATACGCAGTATTTT. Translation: CASSVWASRNTDTQYF.